This T cell receptor beta chain was captured in a study of blood T cell repertoires in COVID-19. Which cohort a participant joined came from the clinical history participants gave. Sequencing was performed with immunoSEQ multiplex PCR; in TCRdb, only in-frame clones are kept and a portion is missing. This table holds 190,000 or so clones, roughly 85% found once. Between the trimmed V and J ends, which lost 5 bases and 8 bases, there was a span of 6 bases. This CDR3 region has 9 residues. Germline assignment: CDR1 GTSNPN and CDR2 SVGIG (reference sequence). Material for sequencing was PBMCs or T cells enriched from blood (not recorded which). The chain couples TRBV30 to TRBJ1-2, with no clear D. The receptor was derived from a man aged 40-50 years who had recovered from COVID-19. Written as DNA, the CDR3 is TGTGCCTGGGGGAGCGGCTACACCTTC. Amino acids: CAWGSGYTF.